Presented here are 24 T cell receptor beta chains from one specimen sequenced in a study of blood T cell repertoires in COVID-19. Assay: immunoSEQ multiplex PCR; the TCRdb copy retains only in-frame clones and omits some. This sample has some 200,000 clones, with 80% to 90% found just once. Sequenced sample: peripheral blood. The source of these receptors is a woman aged 80 or over with active or convalescent COVID-19.

Here the CDR3 DNA reads TGTGCCAGCAAGTGGCAGATGAACACTGAAGCTTTCTTT. Residues: CASKWQMNTEAFF. This chain connects TRBV5-8 to TRBJ1-1; no clear D gene. This CDR3 has 13 amino acids. V lost 6 bases and J lost 0, with 9 bases in between. CDR1 is SGHTS and CDR2 is YDEGEE in the germline V gene.

This chain joins TRBV3-1 (or the pseudogene TRBV3-2) and TRBJ1-5, with D maybe TRBD1 (5 bases). The germline V and J ends were trimmed by 1 base and 3 bases, with 13 bases remaining between them. The CDR3 extends over 16 amino acids. Germline CDR1 and CDR2: LGHDT and YNNKEL (reference sequence). The CDR3 reads CASSQGRQITNQPQHF. CDR3 sequence (DNA): TGTGCCAGCAGCCAAGGACGACAGATCACCAATCAGCCCCAGCATTTT.

The chain uses TRBV30 and TRBJ2-7; no clear D gene. Trimming took off 1 base at V and 2 bases at J, with 15 bases between the two ends. There are 15 residues in the CDR3. From germline, CDR1 is GTSNPN and CDR2 SVGIG (reference sequence). The chain's CDR3 is CAWSARRRGPYEQYF. The DNA of the CDR3 is TGTGCCTGGAGTGCCCGCCGGCGCGGTCCCTACGAGCAGTACTTC.

The CDR3 is CASSFGTGSYNEQFF. The CDR3 DNA sequence: TGCGCCAGCAGCTTCGGGACAGGGTCCTACAATGAGCAGTTCTTC. The V gene is TRBV5-1, the J gene TRBJ2-1, with 9 bases lining up with TRBD1. J was trimmed by 1 base and V by 2 bases; bases with no gene match: 1. The CDR3 is made up of 15 amino acids. CDR1 is SGHRS and CDR2 is YFSETQ in the germline V gene.

This clone has only one observation. This chain uses TRBV7-9 with TRBJ1-4, with 8 bases that match TRBD1. Germline values: CDR1 SEHNR, CDR2 FQNEAQ (reference sequence). Trimming at V came to 5 bases and at J to 4 bases, leaving 6 bases not matched to a gene. The CDR3 totals 15 residues. DNA of the CDR3: TGTGCCAGCAGCCCGGGGGACAGGAGTAATGAAAAACTGTTTTTT. It is translated as CASSPGDRSNEKLFF.

The sample holds one count of this clone. The CDR3 reads CASSRTGQSNEKLFF. In DNA form, the CDR3 reads TGCGCCAGCAGCAGAACGGGACAGAGTAATGAAAAACTGTTTTTT. The chain joins TRBV5-1 to TRBJ1-4; 7 bases are a match to TRBD1. V lost 4 bases and J lost 4; bases outside the gene matches: 7. This CDR3 is built from 15 residues. CDR1 is SGHRS, CDR2 YFSETQ, per germline.

The rearrangement uses TRBV7-9 and TRBJ1-1; the D gene is possibly TRBD1 (5 bases). From germline, CDR1 is SEHNR and CDR2 FQNEAQ (reference sequence). Trimming took off 3 bases at V and 4 bases at J, with 9 bases between the two ends. The CDR3 sequence is 13 residues long. The CDR3 DNA reads as TGTGCCAGCAGCTTCGACAGTTCCACTGAAGCTTTCTTT. This gives the protein CASSFDSSTEAFF.

The gene calls are TRBV5-1 and TRBJ1-6; 10 bases line up with TRBD1. V shed 4 bases and J 7 bases; nucleotides not matched to a gene: 8. Germline V gene lookup returns CDR1 SGHRS and CDR2 YFSETQ. The CDR3 extends over 16 amino acids. CDR3 bases: TGCGCCAGCAGCCCAACCGGACAGGGGGTCAATTCACCCCTCCACTTT. Amino acid sequence: CASSPTGQGVNSPLHF.

The chain uses TRBV29-1 and TRBJ1-2; D unclear. Germline loops: CDR1 SQVTM, CDR2 ANQGSEA. V shed 4 bases and J shed 8 bases, with 11 bases lying between them. This CDR3 comprises 11 residues. This CDR3 reads CSVGGGKGYTF. CDR3 coding DNA: TGCAGCGTTGGAGGAGGGAAAGGCTACACCTTC.

The chain recombines TRBV7-3 with TRBJ2-2; TRBD1 matches at 7 bases. The V gene end was trimmed by 2 bases and the J gene end by 0 bases; junction bases not matched to a gene: 6. In germline, CDR1 is SGHTA, CDR2 FQGTGA. The CDR3 loop spans 17 amino acids. CDR3 amino acids: CASSLGIQGANTGELFF. CDR3 in DNA: TGTGCCAGCAGCTTAGGGATCCAGGGGGCGAACACCGGGGAGCTGTTTTTT.

The V call is TRBV9, the J call TRBJ2-7; a possible D gene is TRBD2 (5 bases). V lost 0 bases and J 0 bases, leaving 7 bases between the germline ends. Looked up from germline, CDR1 is SGDLS and CDR2 is YYNGEE. The CDR3 spans 14 residues. Written as DNA, the CDR3 is TGTGCCAGCAGCGTAGGCGGGTCCTCCTACGAGCAGTACTTC. Amino acid sequence: CASSVGGSSYEQYF.

This rearrangement joins TRBV28 to TRBJ1-2, with 7 positions matching TRBD1. V lost 4 bases, J lost 4 bases, and 3 bases stayed unmatched. The CDR3 loop spans 13 amino acids. Germline V gene data show CDR1 as MDHEN and CDR2 as SYDVKM. The CDR3 DNA reads TGTGCCAGCAGTTCCGGGACAGCCTATGGCTACACCTTC. It translates to CASSSGTAYGYTF.

The V and J genes are TRBV11-3 and TRBJ2-2; TRBD2 agrees at 10 bases. Trimming took 5 bases from V and 5 from J; bases not matched to a gene: 5. CDR3 length: 15 amino acids. Per the germline V gene, CDR1 is SGHNT and CDR2 is YENEEA. CDR3 in DNA: TGTGCCAGCAGCCCCAGCGGGAGGGGGACCGGGGAGCTGTTTTTT. This translates into CASSPSGRGTGELFF. Based on the CDR3 plus reference TRBV11-3 and TRBJ2-2, the full variable domain is EAGVVQSPRYKIIEKKQPVAFWCNPISGHNTLYWYLQNLGQGPELLIRYENEEAVDDSQLPKDRFSAERLKGVDSTLKIQPAELGDSAVYLCASSPSGRGTGELFFGEGSRLTVL.

The rearrangement uses TRBV3-1 (or the pseudogene TRBV3-2) and TRBJ2-7; TRBD1 matches 8 bases. The CDR3 extends over 16 amino acids. The V gene's germline CDR1 is LGHDT and CDR2 YNNKEL (reference sequence). The junction had 14 bases not matched to a gene; V was cut back by 4 bases and J by 6 bases. CDR3 sequence reads: CASSLRFPDRATEQYF. In DNA, the CDR3 is TGTGCCAGCAGCCTCAGATTCCCGGACAGGGCAACCGAGCAGTACTTC.

The chain combines TRBV29-1 with TRBJ2-3; TRBD1 might be the D (5 bases). Per germline, CDR1 SQVTM and CDR2 ANQGSEA. There are 11 residues in the CDR3. The V and J ends lost 3 bases and 10 bases respectively, with 11 bases between them. The CDR3 DNA sequence: TGCAGCGTTGACCTAGGGGCCGCGCAGTATTTT. The encoded protein is CSVDLGAAQYF.

The chain links TRBV6-5 to TRBJ2-7; the match to TRBD1 covers 9 bases. The CDR3 contains 14 residues. The germline V gene encodes CDR1 MNHEY and CDR2 SVGAGI. With V trimmed by 2 bases and J by 6 bases, 5 bases remained unmatched. CDR3: CASSYRTGVREQYF. CDR3 sequence (DNA): TGTGCCAGCAGTTACAGGACAGGGGTCCGCGAGCAGTACTTC.

The chain carries TRBV30 and TRBJ1-1; TRBD1 matches 8 bases. The trim removed 1 base at V and 2 bases at J, leaving 3 bases unmatched. Per germline, CDR1 GTSNPN and CDR2 SVGIG (reference sequence). The CDR3 runs to 14 residues. CDR3 DNA sequence: TGTGCCTGGAGTGCCAGGGGGCTTAACACTGAAGCTTTCTTT. Translating gives CAWSARGLNTEAFF.

The V gene is TRBV3-1 (or the pseudogene TRBV3-2), the J gene TRBJ2-1; TRBD2 matches 11 bases. V shed 1 base, J shed 10 bases, and the junction held 6 bases outside the gene matches. Germline V gives CDR1 LGHDT, CDR2 YNNKEL (reference sequence). CDR3 length equals 15 residues. CDR3 DNA: TGTGCCAGCAGCCAAGTAGCGGGAGGGCATGGCGAGCAGTTCTTC. Translated, it gives CASSQVAGGHGEQFF.

As regards this clone: Sequence at one end of the junction differs from germline and may be a read error. V usage is TRBV6-2 or TRBV6-3 and J usage is TRBJ2-3; D is perhaps TRBD2 (7 bases). CDR3 length: 16 residues. CDR1 is MNHEY, CDR2 SVGEGT, per germline. CDR3 bases: TGTGCCAGCAGTCACTCGGCGGGGGCTTCTCTCGATACGCAGTATTTT. This sequence encodes CASSHSAGASLDTQYF.

The chain combines TRBV12-3 or TRBV12-4 with TRBJ1-1, with a possible D match to TRBD1 (5 bases). Trimming shortened V by 6 bases and J by 8 bases, and 13 bases separated the two germline ends. The CDR3 runs to 12 residues. CDR3 region: CASRIRVSEAFF. The DNA of the CDR3 is TGTGCCAGCAGGATCAGGGTTTCCGAAGCTTTCTTT.

This clone was found once. CDR3 amino acids: CASSEGQGANQPQHF. CDR3 coding DNA: TGTGCCAGCAGCGAGGGACAGGGGGCCAATCAGCCCCAGCATTTT. The chain couples TRBV7-8 to TRBJ1-5, with TRBD1 identical over 12 bases. The CDR3 spans 15 residues. V shed 5 bases and J 3 bases; nucleotides not matched to a gene: 2. The germline gives CDR1 SGHVS, CDR2 FQNEAQ.

The chain uses TRBV28 and TRBJ2-7, with D perhaps matching TRBD2 (5 bases). The CDR3 runs to 12 residues. The germline CDR1 and CDR2 sequences are MDHEN and SYDVKM. Trimming took 5 bases from V and 2 from J, leaving 7 bases between them. CDR3 sequence (DNA): TGTGCCAGCAGTAAGACTACCTACGAGCAGTACTTC. Amino acid sequence: CASSKTTYEQYF.

This clone was seen only once. This chain links TRBV7-8 with TRBJ1-1, with 8 bases aligning to TRBD1. Germline V CDR1 and CDR2: SGHVS, FQNEAQ. This CDR3 is 15 amino acids long. The junction had 8 bases not matched to a gene; V was cut back by 5 bases and J by 3 bases. The CDR3, as DNA: TGTGCCAGCAGCCCAACAGGGGGTAGGGACACTGAAGCTTTCTTT. This translates into CASSPTGGRDTEAFF.

The chain is built from TRBV9 and TRBJ2-7; D may be TRBD2 (6 bases). There are 14 residues in the CDR3. CDR1 is SGDLS, CDR2 YYNGEE, per germline. With 4 bases removed from V and 2 bases from J, the gap between germline ends came to 13 bases. The CDR3 spells CASSPGTVTYEQYF. Written as DNA, the CDR3 is TGTGCCAGCAGCCCGGGGACTGTAACCTACGAGCAGTACTTC.